These 8 T cell receptor beta chains were all obtained from the same sample, sequenced in a study of shared clonotypes between healthy human individuals (dated by TCRdb to the early 2020s). The library was made by the immunoSEQ multiplex PCR assay. What TCRdb holds here is the immuneACCESS table cut down to in-frame rearrangements. Part of the clones is not present; checked against another copy, under half of the missing clones reflect an unresolved V gene, and the others are unexplained. This sample comprises 450,000 or so clones, 70% to 80% of them detected only once. The ten largest clones take up about 12% of the sample. Sequences were obtained from PBMCs. Every receptor here comes from a woman in her thirties or forties in good health. Some clones in this sample may be carry-over from other donors' samples.

The chain couples TRBV30 to TRBJ1-1, with D hard to call. This CDR3 has 13 residues. In germline, CDR1 is GTSNPN, CDR2 SVGIG (reference sequence). V lost 4 bases and J 1 base, leaving 10 bases between the germline ends. The CDR3 here is CAWNFEQNTEAFF. CDR3 in DNA: TGTGCCTGGAATTTTGAACAGAACACTGAAGCTTTCTTT.

This clone has a handful of counts. The chain combines TRBV7-2 with TRBJ1-2; D gene uncertain. The CDR3 is 16 residues long. Per the germline V gene, CDR1 is SGHTA and CDR2 is FQGNSA. V lost 3 bases and J 3 bases, leaving 17 bases between the germline ends. CDR3 bases: TGTGCCAGCAGCTTCCTAAATGGCCTACGGGACTATGGCTACACCTTC. Amino acid sequence: CASSFLNGLRDYGYTF.

The chain joins TRBV7-6 to TRBJ1-1, with D unclear. This CDR3 is 13 amino acids long. Germline values: CDR1 SGHVS, CDR2 FNYEAQ. Trimming took 2 bases from V and 1 from J, leaving 5 bases between them. In DNA form, the CDR3 reads TGTGCCAGCAGCTTAAGGGAGAACACTGAAGCTTTCTTT. This translates into CASSLRENTEAFF.

Of note for this clone: A much larger clone differs by one base, so this may be a read error. This chain links TRBV5-1 with TRBJ1-2, with 7 nucleotides matching TRBD1. The trim removed 4 bases at V and 8 bases at J, leaving 8 bases unmatched. The CDR3 consists of 13 residues. Per the germline V gene, CDR1 is SGHRS and CDR2 is YFSETQ. The CDR3 is CASSMGQLEGYTF. The CDR3 DNA reads TGCGCCAGCAGCATGGGACAGCTTGAGGGCTACACCTTC.

This chain joins TRBV15 and TRBJ2-1; a possible D gene is TRBD1 (5 bases). The ends were cut back, 3 bases at V and 0 bases at J, with 27 bases in the middle. CDR3 size: 21 residues. Germline V gene sequence: CDR1 LNHNV, CDR2 YYDKDF (reference sequence). The CDR3 sequence: CATSRGRAVPIGDSSYNEQFF. The CDR3 DNA is TGTGCCACCAGCAGGGGCCGGGCGGTTCCTATCGGTGACAGCTCCTACAATGAGCAGTTCTTC.

On this clone: This could be a read error, since a much larger clone is one nucleotide away. The J gene is TRBJ1-1, the V gene TRBV7-3, with a tentative D call TRBD1 (5 bases). CDR3 length: 14 amino acids. V was trimmed by 6 bases and J by 6 bases, leaving 17 bases between them. Germline values: CDR1 SGHTA, CDR2 FQGTGA. CDR3 protein: CASSSQVEAAEAFF. CDR3 DNA sequence: TGTGCCAGCAGTTCACAGGTTGAGGCCGCTGAAGCTTTCTTT.

The chain uses TRBV5-1 and TRBJ1-1; D not certain. This CDR3 region has 14 residues. Germline assignment: CDR1 SGHRS and CDR2 YFSETQ. V was pared by 3 bases and J by 5 bases, with 14 bases between. The DNA for the CDR3 is TGCGCCAGCAGCTACGGGGAGTACCTTACTGAAGCTTTCTTT. This encodes CASSYGEYLTEAFF.

This clone has a single count. The germline gene is not matched at one end of the junction; a read error may be the cause. The chain is built from TRBV7-9 and TRBJ2-5; D is uncertain. Germline CDR1 SEHNR, CDR2 FQNEAQ (reference sequence). The CDR3 runs to 16 residues. The chain's CDR3 is CASSPPVVRVQGTQYF. The CDR3 nucleotides are TGTGCCAGCAGCCCACCTGTAGTAAGAGTTCAAGGGACCCAGTACTTC. The complete variable domain, with remaining parts taken from reference TRBV7-9 and TRBJ2-5, reads DTGVSQNPRHKITKRGQNVTFRCDPISEHNRLYWYRQTLGQGPEFLTYFQNEAQLEKSRLLSDRFSAERPKGSFSTLEIQRTEQGDSAMYLCASSPPVVRVQGTQYFGPGTRLLVL.